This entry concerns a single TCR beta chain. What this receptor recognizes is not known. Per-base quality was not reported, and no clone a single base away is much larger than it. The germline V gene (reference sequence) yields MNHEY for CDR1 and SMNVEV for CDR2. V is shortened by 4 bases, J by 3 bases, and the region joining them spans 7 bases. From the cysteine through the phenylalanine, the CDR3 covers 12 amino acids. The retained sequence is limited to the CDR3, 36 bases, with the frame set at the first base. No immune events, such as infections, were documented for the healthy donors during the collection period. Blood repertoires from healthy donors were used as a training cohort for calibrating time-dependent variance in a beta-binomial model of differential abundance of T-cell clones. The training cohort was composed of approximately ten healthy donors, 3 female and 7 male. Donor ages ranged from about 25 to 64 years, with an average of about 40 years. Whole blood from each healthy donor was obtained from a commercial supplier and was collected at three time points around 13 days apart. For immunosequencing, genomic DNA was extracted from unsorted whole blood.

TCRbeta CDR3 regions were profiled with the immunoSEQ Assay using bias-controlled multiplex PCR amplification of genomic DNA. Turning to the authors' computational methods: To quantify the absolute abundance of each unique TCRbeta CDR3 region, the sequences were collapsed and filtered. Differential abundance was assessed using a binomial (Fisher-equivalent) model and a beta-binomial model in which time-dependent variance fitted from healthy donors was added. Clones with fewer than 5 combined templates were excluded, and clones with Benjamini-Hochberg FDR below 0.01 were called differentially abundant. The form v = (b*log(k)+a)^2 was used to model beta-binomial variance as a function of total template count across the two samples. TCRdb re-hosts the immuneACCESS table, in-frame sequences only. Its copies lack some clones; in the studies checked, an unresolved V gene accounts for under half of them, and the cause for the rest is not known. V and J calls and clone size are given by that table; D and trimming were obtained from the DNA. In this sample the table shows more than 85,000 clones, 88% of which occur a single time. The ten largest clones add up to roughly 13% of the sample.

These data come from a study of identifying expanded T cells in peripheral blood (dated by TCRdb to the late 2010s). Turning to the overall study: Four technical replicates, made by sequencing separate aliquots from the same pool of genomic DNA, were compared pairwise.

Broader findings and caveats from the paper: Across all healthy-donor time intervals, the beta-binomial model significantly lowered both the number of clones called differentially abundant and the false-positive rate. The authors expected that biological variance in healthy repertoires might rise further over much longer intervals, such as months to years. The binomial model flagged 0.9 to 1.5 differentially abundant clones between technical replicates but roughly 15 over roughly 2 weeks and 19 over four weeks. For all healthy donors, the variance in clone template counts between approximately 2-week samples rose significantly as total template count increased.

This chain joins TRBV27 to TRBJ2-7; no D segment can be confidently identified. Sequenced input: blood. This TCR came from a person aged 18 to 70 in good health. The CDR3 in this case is CASSSPNYEQYF. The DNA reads TGTGCCAGCAGTTCTCCCAACTACGAGCAGTACTTC.